Presented here are 10 T cell receptor beta chains from one specimen sequenced in a study of shared clonotypes between healthy human individuals. Clones were read by immunoSEQ multiplex PCR, and TCRdb kept only the in-frame ones, dropping some. Here the sample spans about 2.3 million clones, just over 90% being singletons. The sample taken for sequencing was naive CD4+ T cells from PBMCs. As for subset: CD45RA+ positively selected. The receptors here all came from a man aged 18 to 30 in good health. Some clones in this sample may be carry-over from other donors' samples.

The V and J genes are TRBV6-5 and TRBJ2-5, with D maybe TRBD2 (5 bases). The CDR3 has 14 residues. The ends were cut back, 2 bases at V and 5 bases at J, with 12 bases in the middle. The germline V gene has CDR1 MNHEY and CDR2 SVGAGI. The CDR3 loop is CASSYLGVAETQYF. CDR3 nucleotide sequence: TGTGCCAGCAGTTACCTCGGGGTTGCGGAGACCCAGTACTTC.

Points on this clone: This sample also contains other DNA sequences that code for the same CDR3. The V and J genes are TRBV28 and TRBJ1-2; 8 bases are a match to TRBD1. Looked up from germline, CDR1 is MDHEN and CDR2 is SYDVKM. Trimming took 3 bases from V and 5 from J; bases not matched to a gene: 5. The CDR3 has 14 residues. Here the CDR3 reads CASSFRRQGYGYTF. The CDR3 DNA sequence: TGTGCCAGCAGTTTCCGACGACAGGGGTATGGCTACACCTTC.

The CDR3 protein is CASTWDVGGEQFF. DNA for the CDR3: TGTGCCAGCACCTGGGACGTCGGAGGGGAGCAGTTCTTC. The chain uses TRBV9 and TRBJ2-1; the D gene is possibly TRBD2 (6 bases). Germline assignment: CDR1 SGDLS and CDR2 YYNGEE. Trimming removed 6 bases at V and 10 bases at J, with 17 bases between. CDR3 length: 13 residues.

The chain is built from TRBV23-1 and TRBJ1-1, with unresolved D. TRBV23-1 is sorted into the ORF group, with uncertain function. Trimming pared 8 bases from V and 3 bases from J, leaving 10 bases between. The CDR3 totals 12 residues. CDR3 in DNA: TGCGCCAGCTGGCCGCGGGACACTGAAGCTTTCTTT. Translated: CASWPRDTEAFF.

The CDR3 loop reads CASSYSTNGYGNTIYF. The DNA of the CDR3 is TGTGCCAGCAGTTACTCGACCAACGGGTATGGAAACACCATATATTTT. This chain links TRBV6-6 with TRBJ1-3; D not certain. The germline gives CDR1 MNHNY, CDR2 SVGAGI (reference sequence). Trimming stripped 0 bases from V and 3 bases from J, with 12 bases between. The CDR3 contains 16 residues.

V usage is TRBV5-4 and J usage is TRBJ2-7; 14 bases map to TRBD2. CDR1 is SGHNT and CDR2 is YYREEE in the germline V gene (reference sequence). The V and J ends lost 1 base and 3 bases, in that order; junction bases with no gene match: 6. There are 17 residues in the CDR3. The CDR3 DNA reads TGTGCCAGCAGCTTGTGGGGGGGACTAGCGGGAGACTACGAGCAGTACTTC. Encoded protein: CASSLWGGLAGDYEQYF.

The chain couples TRBV2 to TRBJ2-7; the D gene is possibly TRBD2 (5 bases). The V and J ends lost 5 bases and 0 bases respectively, with 8 bases between them. Germline-derived CDR1 and CDR2 are SNHLY and FYNNEI. This CDR3 contains 13 residues. The CDR3 loop is CASSPTNSYEQYF. Written as DNA, the CDR3 is TGTGCCAGCAGTCCGACTAACTCCTACGAGCAGTACTTC.

The rearrangement links TRBV5-1 to TRBJ1-1; D gene unclear. V shed 4 bases and J shed 1 base, with 11 bases lying between them. The CDR3 extends over 14 amino acids. CDR1 and CDR2 from the germline V gene are SGHRS and YFSETQ. CDR3 DNA sequence: TGCGCCAGCAGCCATCCTGGCGGGAACACTGAAGCTTTCTTT. Translation: CASSHPGGNTEAFF.

The chain uses TRBV4-2 and TRBJ2-1; tentative D call: TRBD1 (6 bases). The CDR3 loop spans 16 amino acids. Trimming took 4 bases from V and 8 from J, leaving 21 bases between them. Per germline, CDR1 LGHNA and CDR2 YNFKEQ. CDR3 DNA sequence: TGTGCCAGCAGCCCCGCCCTGGGACAAGAAGGTCATGAGCAGTTCTTC. It is translated as CASSPALGQEGHEQFF.

The chain is built from TRBV28 and TRBJ2-7; the D gene could be TRBD1 or TRBD2 (6 bases each). Trimming removed 6 bases at V and 7 bases at J, with 28 bases between. The CDR3 spans 17 residues. Germline CDR1 MDHEN, CDR2 SYDVKM. The CDR3 protein is CASSSPHRGPVYGEQYF. CDR3 bases: TGTGCCAGCAGCTCCCCCCATCGGGGGCCTGTATATGGAGAGCAGTACTTC.